The 15 T cell receptor beta chains reported below all come from one sample, sequenced in a study of siplizumab effects on memory and regulatory T cells. TCRdb's table, derived via immunoSEQ multiplex PCR, lists solely in-frame clones and lacks some. The sample has about 100,000 clones, around 90% seen once. The specimen was non-Treg CD4+ T cells sorted from blood. The receptors originated from a human donor in good health.

The gene calls are TRBV25-1 and TRBJ1-1, with a weak D call TRBD1 (6 bases). The length of the CDR3 is 15 residues. Trimming took 1 base from V and 2 from J, leaving 11 bases between them. The V gene's germline CDR1 is MGHDK and CDR2 SYGVNS. The CDR3 bases are TGTGCCAGCAGTGAATCGGGACATACAAACACTGAAGCTTTCTTT. Translated, it gives CASSESGHTNTEAFF.

The table lists this clone with a count of one. The chain employs TRBV9 and TRBJ1-3; no firm D call. V was pared by 2 bases and J by 0 bases, with 15 bases between. The germline V gene has CDR1 SGDLS and CDR2 YYNGEE. The CDR3 spans 17 residues. The CDR3 DNA reads as TGTGCCAGCAGCGTTTACTACGGGATTACCTCTGGAAACACCATATATTTT. Translating gives CASSVYYGITSGNTIYF.

The V call is TRBV9, the J call TRBJ2-3; D not resolved. CDR1 and CDR2 (germline): SGDLS, YYNGEE. V lost 9 bases to trimming and J lost 1 base, with 9 bases between them. The length of the CDR3 is 12 residues. In DNA form, the CDR3 reads TGTGCCAAAATTAACCGCACAGATACGCAGTATTTT. It codes for CAKINRTDTQYF.

This clone was detected only once. The rearrangement links TRBV19 to TRBJ2-5; TRBD2 matches 12 bases. The CDR3 length is 16 residues. The germline gives CDR1 LNHDA, CDR2 SQIVND (reference sequence). V trimming: 6 bases; J trimming: 5 bases; junction bases outside the gene matches: 10. CDR3 nucleotide sequence: TGTGCCAGTAGCTCGACTAGCGGGAGTTTTTGGGAGACCCAGTACTTC. It specifies CASSSTSGSFWETQYF.

The CDR3 sequence: CASSSGLAGSYEQYF. The CDR3 nucleotides read TGTGCCAGCAGCTCCGGACTAGCGGGTTCCTACGAGCAGTACTTC. The chain uses TRBV7-2 and TRBJ2-5; the match to TRBD2 covers 11 bases. TRBJ2-7 explains the end of the DNA better; the J call may be wrong. CDR1 is SGHTA and CDR2 is FQGNSA in the germline V gene. The length of the CDR3 is 15 residues.

The table lists this clone with a few counts. Different DNA sequences within this sample yield the same CDR3. This chain links TRBV5-1 with TRBJ2-1, with D tentatively TRBD2 (5 bases). CDR1 is SGHRS and CDR2 is YFSETQ in the germline V gene. The V and J ends lost 4 bases and 0 bases respectively, with 8 bases between them. The CDR3 consists of 14 residues. DNA of the CDR3: TGCGCCAGCAGCGTGGACTTCTCCTACAATGAGCAGTTCTTC. Protein sequence: CASSVDFSYNEQFF.

This chain uses TRBV5-6 with TRBJ1-2, with 7 bases that match TRBD1. J lost 2 bases, V lost 6 bases, and 7 bases had no gene match. The CDR3 totals 14 residues. Germline V gene lookup returns CDR1 SGHDT and CDR2 YYEEEE. For the CDR3, the DNA is TGTGCCAGCACTCCGAAGGGACAGAACTATGGCTACACCTTC. It translates to CASTPKGQNYGYTF.

This sequence joins TRBV5-1 and TRBJ2-3; weak D call: TRBD1 (6 bases). Trimming removed 8 bases at V and 2 bases at J, with 12 bases between. Germline V gene sequence: CDR1 SGHRS, CDR2 YFSETQ. This CDR3 contains 13 residues. CDR3 DNA: TGCGCCAGTACAGGACAGCCCACAGATACGCAGTATTTT. Translated: CASTGQPTDTQYF.

V usage is TRBV6-5 and J usage is TRBJ2-7; D is undetermined. CDR1 MNHEY and CDR2 SVGAGI come from the germline V gene. The ends were cut back, 5 bases at V and 0 bases at J, with 8 bases in the middle. The CDR3 contains 13 residues. The DNA of the CDR3 is TGTGCCAGCAGTGAAGGCGTCTCCTACGAGCAGTACTTC. Its translation is CASSEGVSYEQYF.

The V and J genes are TRBV5-6 and TRBJ2-1, with D maybe TRBD2 (5 bases). V shed 2 bases and J shed 9 bases, with 6 bases lying between them. Germline-derived CDR1 and CDR2 are SGHDT and YYEEEE. CDR3 length: 11 residues. The CDR3, as DNA: TGTGCCAGCAGCTTACGGGGTGAGCAGTTCTTC. It specifies CASSLRGEQFF.

J is TRBJ2-1 and V is TRBV5-1; 7 positions match TRBD2. The CDR3 has 15 residues. Trimming took 0 bases from V and 4 from J; bases not matched to a gene: 4. Germline-derived CDR1 and CDR2 are SGHRS and YFSETQ. In DNA form, the CDR3 reads TGCGCCAGCAGCTTGGAAGTAGCGGGTTACAATGAGCAGTTCTTC. Translation gives CASSLEVAGYNEQFF.

The V gene is TRBV19, the J gene TRBJ2-1, with 14 bases lining up with TRBD2. The CDR3 length is 17 residues. Germline CDR1 reads LNHDA; CDR2 reads SQIVND (reference sequence). The V and J ends lost 9 bases and 7 bases, in that order; junction bases with no gene match: 14. In DNA, the CDR3 is TGTGCCAGCTCGGGACTAGCGGGAGTCGGGGGTCCTAATGAGCAGTTCTTC. It specifies CASSGLAGVGGPNEQFF.

The CDR3, as DNA: TGCAGTGCTACTTTAGGTGAGACCCAGTACTTC. Its translation is CSATLGETQYF. The chain is built from TRBV20-1 and TRBJ2-5; D ambiguous. V was clipped by 4 bases and J by 5 bases, with 8 bases between them. The CDR3 spans 11 residues. Germline-derived CDR1 and CDR2 are DFQATT and SNEGSKA (reference sequence).

The chain carries TRBV7-2 and TRBJ2-3, with 8 bases fitting TRBD2. Germline CDR1 is SGHTA and CDR2 is FQGNSA. The CDR3 spans 14 residues. The V segment lost 3 bases and the J segment 5 bases; nucleotides outside the gene matches: 4. The CDR3 sequence is CASSFGGAGDTQYF. The CDR3 DNA follows: TGTGCCAGCAGCTTCGGGGGGGCTGGAGATACGCAGTATTTT.

The chain carries TRBV6-6 and TRBJ1-5; D gene uncertain. This CDR3 region has 15 residues. The V end was cut by 6 bases, the J end by 0 bases, with 12 bases between. CDR1 and CDR2 (germline): MNHNY, SVGAGI (reference sequence). CDR3 in amino acids: CASSPDWSSNQPQHF. The CDR3 bases are TGTGCCAGCAGCCCGGACTGGAGTAGCAATCAGCCCCAGCATTTT.